Shown below are 5 T cell receptor beta chains from a single sample sequenced in a study of T cells in Graves' hyperthyroidism and ophthalmopathy. Researchers took RNA transcripts and amplified the TCR beta CDR3 regions from them. HTBI primers drove first-round RT-PCR of the TCR CDR3. TCRdb recomputed calls from the multiplex PCR reads with MiXCR, one row per CDR3 protein. The sample lists approximately 220,000 distinct CDR3 sequences, about 17% occurring once. The sequencing input was blood. Source of these receptors: a man between 40 and 49 years old with Graves' hyperthyroidism.

This clonotype showed up many times. The V gene is TRBV7-9, the J gene TRBJ2-3, with D perhaps matching TRBD2 (5 bases). The CDR3 contains 13 residues. V lost 6 bases, J lost 5 bases, and 12 bases lay in between. Looked up from germline, CDR1 is SEHNR and CDR2 is FQNEAQ (reference sequence). The CDR3 DNA reads as TGTGCCAGCAGATCTTACACTAGAGATACGCAGTATTTT. It encodes CASRSYTRDTQYF.

This clonotype was counted ten times or more. The chain joins TRBV28 to TRBJ2-1; 11 bases are shared with TRBD2. The CDR3 covers 15 residues. Germline V gene sequence: CDR1 MDHEN, CDR2 SYDVKM. With 6 bases clipped from V and 8 bases from J, the junction kept 9 bases outside the gene matches. The CDR3 DNA follows: TGTGCCAGCAGGGGCGCTAGCGGGGGGAGGTATGAGCAGTTCTTC. It encodes CASRGASGGRYEQFF.

With regard to this clonotype: This may be a read error: a much more frequent sequence differs by one nucleotide. V and J are TRBV28 and TRBJ2-7; TRBD1 might be the D (6 bases). Trimming stripped 7 bases from V and 1 base from J, with 17 bases between. The V gene's germline CDR1 is MDHEN and CDR2 SYDVKM. CDR3 length: 15 amino acids. CDR3 in amino acids: CASTLARRGSYEQYF. CDR3 nucleotide sequence: TGTGCCAGCACCCTGGCGAGAAGGGGGTCCTACGAGCAGTACTTC.

This clonotype came up many times. V gene TRBV6-1 combines with J gene TRBJ1-1; tentative D call: TRBD1 (5 bases). CDR3 length equals 14 residues. The V end lost 1 base, the J end lost 1 base, and 7 bases lay between the germline ends. Germline values: CDR1 MNHNS, CDR2 SASEGT. The CDR3 coding sequence is TGTGCCAGCAGTGAAGGGGGCGGGAACACTGAAGCTTTCTTT. It translates to CASSEGGGNTEAFF.

This clonotype was counted ten times or more. The gene calls are TRBV12-3 or TRBV12-4 and TRBJ2-3, with D possibly matching TRBD1 (6 bases). This CDR3 region has 14 residues. Trimming cost V 8 bases and J 0 bases, with 12 bases left between them. DNA of the CDR3: TGTGCCAGCGCACACACAGGGAGCACAGATACGCAGTATTTT. It codes for CASAHTGSTDTQYF.